This T cell receptor (beta chain) was observed in a study of blood T cell repertoires in COVID-19. The CDR3 has 15 residues. V shed 8 bases, J shed 5 bases, and the junction held 13 bases outside the gene matches. CDR1 is GTSNPN and CDR2 is SVGIG in the germline V gene (reference sequence). Libraries were prepared by immunoSEQ multiplex PCR; TCRdb keeps only in-frame clonotypes and omits some of them. Of 55,000 to 75,000 clones in the sample, around nine tenths were seen once. This receptor was taken from a human donor with active COVID-19. The donor label of this sample is uncertain. The V gene is TRBV30, the J gene TRBJ2-1, with 9 bases identical to TRBD2. Sequenced material: peripheral blood. In DNA, the CDR3 is TGTGCCGGGGGAGGGCAGCGGGGGGCCAACAATGAGCAGTTCTTC. Translated, it gives CAGGGQRGANNEQFF.